This TCR beta chain was captured in a study of blood T cell repertoires in COVID-19. On the study more broadly: Acute and convalescent COVID-19 samples came from the United States, Italy and Spain.

The length of the CDR3 is 17 residues. Losses at the gene ends were 0 bases for V and 6 bases for J; bases not matched to a gene: 4. CDR1 is SGHDN, CDR2 FVKESK, per germline. Only in-frame clones appear in the TCRdb table, and some are missing; sequencing was by immunoSEQ multiplex PCR. The sample shows around 270,000 clones, roughly 86% of them seen only once. V is TRBV14 and J is TRBJ2-1, with 14 nucleotides matching TRBD2. The origin of this receptor is a woman in her forties or fifties with acute or convalescent COVID-19. The sequencing input was peripheral blood. Here the CDR3 reads CASSQDVGTSGGNEQFF. Here the CDR3 DNA reads TGTGCCAGCAGCCAAGATGTTGGGACTAGCGGGGGCAATGAGCAGTTCTTC.